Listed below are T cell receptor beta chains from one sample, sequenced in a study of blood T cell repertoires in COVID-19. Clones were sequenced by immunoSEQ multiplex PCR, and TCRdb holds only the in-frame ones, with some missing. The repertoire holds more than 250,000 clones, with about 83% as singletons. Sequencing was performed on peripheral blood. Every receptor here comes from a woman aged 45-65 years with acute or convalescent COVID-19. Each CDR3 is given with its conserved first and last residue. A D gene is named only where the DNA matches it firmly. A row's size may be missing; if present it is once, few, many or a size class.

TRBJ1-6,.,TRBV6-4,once,TGTGCCAGCAGTGGGGGGCGGATGTGGGATTCACCCCTCCACTTT,CASSGGRMWDSPLHF
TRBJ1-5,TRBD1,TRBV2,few,TGTGCCAGCGGGGGGAGACAGGGGACCCAGCCCCAGCATTTT,CASGGRQGTQPQHF
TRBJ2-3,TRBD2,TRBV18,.,TGTGCCAGCTCACCGGAGCGGGGGGTCACAGATACGCAGTATTTT,CASSPERGVTDTQYF
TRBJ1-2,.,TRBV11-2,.,TGTGCCAGCAGCTTGGGGCTTAACTATGGCTACACCTTC,CASSLGLNYGYTF
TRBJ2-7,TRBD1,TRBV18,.,TGTGCCAGCTCCGAGACCCGGGACAGGTCTTCCGAGCAGTACTTC,CASSETRDRSSEQYF
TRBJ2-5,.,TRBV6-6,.,TGTGCCAGCGCCCCTACGGGGGGCCGCCGGGAGACCCAGTACTTC,CASAPTGGRRETQYF
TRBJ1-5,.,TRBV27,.,TGTGCCAGCAGTTTACGGTTTCCGGGGGACCCGATTAATCAGCCCCAGCATTTT,CASSLRFPGDPINQPQHF
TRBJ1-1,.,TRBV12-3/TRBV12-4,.,TGTGCCAGCAGTTTAGAAGAGGGAACTGAAGCTTTCTTT,CASSLEEGTEAFF
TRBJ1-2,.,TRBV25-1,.,TGTGCGAGCTGGGGCGGGGCTAACTATGGCTACACCTTC,CASWGGANYGYTF
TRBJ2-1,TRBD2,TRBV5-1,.,TGCGCCAGCAAAGGGACTAGCGGGGGCGATGAGCAGTTCTTC,CASKGTSGGDEQFF
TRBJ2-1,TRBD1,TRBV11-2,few,TGTGCCAGCAGCTTAAGGCAGGGGGTCGTGGAAGAAGGCTACAATGAGCAGTTCTTC,CASSLRQGVVEEGYNEQFF
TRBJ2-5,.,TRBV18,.,TGTGCCAGCTCACCAAGGGGAATCCAAGAGACCCAGTACTTC,CASSPRGIQETQYF
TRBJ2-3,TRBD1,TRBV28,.,TGTGCCAGCAGTTCTGGACAGGGGAGATCTGAATACGCGGATACGCAGTATTTT,CASSSGQGRSEYADTQYF
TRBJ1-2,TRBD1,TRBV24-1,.,TGTGCCACCAGTGAGCGGGGACAGAACTATGGCTACACCTTC,CATSERGQNYGYTF
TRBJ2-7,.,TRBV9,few,TGTGCCAGCAGCGTAGATGGCGGGGCGGCATACGAGCAGTACTTC,CASSVDGGAAYEQYF
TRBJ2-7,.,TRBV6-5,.,TGTGCCAGCAGTTACGCCCGGGGGAACTCCTACGAGCAGTACTTC,CASSYARGNSYEQYF
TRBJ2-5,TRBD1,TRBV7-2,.,TGTGCCAGCAGCTCAGTCGGGACAGCTCAAGAGACCCAGTACTTC,CASSSVGTAQETQYF
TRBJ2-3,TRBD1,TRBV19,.,TGTGCCAGTAGTAGCCCCCGGGACAGGTGGAGCACAGATACGCAGTATTTT,CASSSPRDRWSTDTQYF
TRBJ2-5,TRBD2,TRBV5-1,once,TGCGCCAGCAGCTTGGCTCCAGCGGGGACGGGAGAGACCCAGTACTTC,CASSLAPAGTGETQYF
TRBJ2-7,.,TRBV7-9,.,TGTGCCAGCAGCTTAAATACTTTCTTCGAGCAGTACTTC,CASSLNTFFEQYF
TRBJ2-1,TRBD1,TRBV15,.,TGTGCCACCAGCAGAGATTTGACAGGGGGGAGTGGGAATGAGCAGTTCTTC,CATSRDLTGGSGNEQFF
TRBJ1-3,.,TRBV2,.,TGTGCCAGCAGATCCGAGGGTCTCTCTGGAAACACCATATATTTT,CASRSEGLSGNTIYF
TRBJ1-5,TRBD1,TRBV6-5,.,TGTGCCAGCAGTTACTCGGCAGGGGGTCTCCAGCCCCAGCATTTT,CASSYSAGGLQPQHF
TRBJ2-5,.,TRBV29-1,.,TGCAGCGTGTGGACAAGGCCAGAGACCCAGTACTTC,CSVWTRPETQYF
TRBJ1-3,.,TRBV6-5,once,TGTGCCAGCAGTTACTCGGGACAAGATCGAAACACCATATATTTT,CASSYSGQDRNTIYF
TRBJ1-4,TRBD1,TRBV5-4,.,TGTGCCAGCAGTCGACAGGGATCGGGTGAAAAACTGTTTTTT,CASSRQGSGEKLFF
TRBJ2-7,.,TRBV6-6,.,TGTGCCAGCAGTCAGGGGCAGCACGAGCAGTACTTC,CASSQGQHEQYF
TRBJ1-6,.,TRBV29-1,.,TGCAGCGCCAAAGGGGGAGATAATTCACCCCTCCACTTT,CSAKGGDNSPLHF
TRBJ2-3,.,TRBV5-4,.,TGTGCCAGCAGCAATGGAGCGGGCGGATCCACAGATACGCAGTATTTT,CASSNGAGGSTDTQYF
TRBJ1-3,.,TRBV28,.,TGTGCCAGCAGTCCCCGACTGACGGCCGGAAACACCATATATTTT,CASSPRLTAGNTIYF
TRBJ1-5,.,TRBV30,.,TGTGCCTGGAGTGTCCTCAATCAGCCCCAGCATTTT,CAWSVLNQPQHF
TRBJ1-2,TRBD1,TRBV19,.,TGTGCCAGTAGTATATCCGGGACAGGCTATTATGGCTACACCTTC,CASSISGTGYYGYTF
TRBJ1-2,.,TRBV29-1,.,TGCAGCGTTGCCCGGACAGACCTCTATGGCTACACCTTC,CSVARTDLYGYTF
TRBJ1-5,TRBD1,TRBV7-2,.,TGTGCCAGCAGCTTAGGCATACAGGGGAATCAGCCCCAGCATTTT,CASSLGIQGNQPQHF
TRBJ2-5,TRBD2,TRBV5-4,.,TGTGCCAGCAGCTTTAAACTAGCGCGCAAAGAGACCCAGTACTTC,CASSFKLARKETQYF
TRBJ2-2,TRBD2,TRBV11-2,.,TGTGCCAGCAGCGAGGGACTAGCGGGCACCGGGGAGCTGTTTTTT,CASSEGLAGTGELFF
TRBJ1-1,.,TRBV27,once,TGTGCCAGCAGTTTCGGGGGGAACACTGAAGCTTTCTTT,CASSFGGNTEAFF
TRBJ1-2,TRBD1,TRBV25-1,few,TGTGCCAGCAGTGAATGGGGGACAGGCGACTATGGCTACACCTTC,CASSEWGTGDYGYTF
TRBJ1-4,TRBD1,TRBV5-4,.,TGTGCCAGCAGCTTGGGGGGGGACAGCATTAATGAAAAACTGTTTTTT,CASSLGGDSINEKLFF
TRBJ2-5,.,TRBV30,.,TGTGCCTGGAGTGTACCCGGTCTAATGGAGACCCAGTACTTC,CAWSVPGLMETQYF